A single sample is the source of the 15 T cell receptor beta chains below, sequenced in a study of blood T cell repertoires in COVID-19. The protocol was immunoSEQ multiplex PCR, while the TCRdb copy is restricted to in-frame clones and leaves out a portion. The top ten hold around 16% of the sample, which has approximately 220,000 clones, nearly 90% seen once. Material: PBMCs or T cells enriched from blood (not recorded which). These receptors came from a man aged 25 to 40 who had been exposed to COVID-19.

The V gene is TRBV5-1, the J gene TRBJ2-7; perhaps TRBD1 as D (6 bases). Germline V lookup: CDR1 SGHRS, CDR2 YFSETQ. There are 14 residues in the CDR3. Trimming removed 1 base from V and 4 bases from J, with 12 bases in between. The chain's CDR3 is CASSLLGGRYEQYF. CDR3 bases: TGCGCCAGCAGCTTGCTTGGGGGCAGGTACGAGCAGTACTTC.

This chain's CDR3 is CAIGADREDSPLHF. In DNA, the CDR3 is TGTGCCATCGGGGCGGACAGGGAGGATTCACCCCTCCACTTT. V and J are TRBV10-3 and TRBJ1-6; 8 bases fit TRBD1. The V gene's germline CDR1 is ENHRY and CDR2 SYGVKD. This CDR3 has 14 amino acids. V shed 8 bases, J shed 8 bases, and the junction held 8 bases outside the gene matches.

The chain recombines TRBV7-2 with TRBJ1-5; D ambiguous. Per the germline V gene, CDR1 is SGHTA and CDR2 is FQGNSA. V was cut by 3 bases and J by 2 bases, with 5 bases left in between. CDR3 length equals 13 residues. The CDR3 reads CASSFGRNQPQHF. CDR3 coding DNA: TGTGCCAGCAGCTTTGGGCGCAATCAGCCCCAGCATTTT.

This chain uses TRBV5-1 with TRBJ1-2; TRBD1 matches at 12 bases. The trim removed 3 bases at V and 4 bases at J, leaving 4 bases unmatched. This CDR3 region has 15 residues. Looked up from germline, CDR1 is SGHRS and CDR2 is YFSETQ. The CDR3 DNA sequence: TGCGCCAGCAGCTCGGGGACAGGGGGCGCCTATGGCTACACCTTC. It yields the protein CASSSGTGGAYGYTF.

This chain links TRBV5-1 with TRBJ1-2, with D unresolved. The V gene lost 3 bases and the J gene lost 8 bases, with 14 bases spanning the gap. The CDR3 sequence is 13 residues long. CDR1 is SGHRS and CDR2 is YFSETQ in the germline V gene. The CDR3 loop reads CASSYQVLRGYTF. The CDR3 DNA sequence: TGCGCCAGCAGCTACCAGGTTTTAAGGGGCTACACCTTC.

This clone was recorded once. At one of its ends the junction is not consistent with the germline gene, which may arise from a read error. The chain employs TRBV6-4 and TRBJ2-7; no clear D. Germline CDR1 and CDR2: MRHNA and SNTAGT. The CDR3 length is 11 residues. CDR3 sequence reads: CASPARVTFTF. CDR3 bases: TGTGCCAGCCCAGCGCGAGTTACCTTTACCTTC.

V is TRBV10-3 and J is TRBJ1-1, with 8 bases identical to TRBD1. The CDR3 contains 16 residues. Germline lookup yields CDR1 ENHRY and CDR2 SYGVKD. Unmatched junction bases numbered 10, after V lost 6 bases and J lost 1 base. The CDR3 region is CAIRSAAGGANTEAFF. CDR3 nucleotides: TGTGCCATCAGATCCGCCGCAGGGGGCGCGAACACTGAAGCTTTCTTT.

The chain employs TRBV3-1 (or the pseudogene TRBV3-2) and TRBJ2-3; TRBD2 matches 13 bases. Per the germline V gene, CDR1 is LGHDT and CDR2 is YNNKEL (reference sequence). CDR3 length: 18 residues. V gave up 1 base and J gave up 4 bases; unmatched junction bases: 8. CDR3 residues: CASSQVRLAGGIADTQYF. In DNA, the CDR3 is TGTGCCAGCAGCCAAGTGCGACTAGCGGGGGGCATAGCAGATACGCAGTATTTT.

V is TRBV3-1 (or the pseudogene TRBV3-2) and J is TRBJ1-6, with D unresolved. This CDR3 contains 14 residues. Trimming cost V 0 bases and J 13 bases, with 13 bases left between them. Germline V CDR1 and CDR2: LGHDT, YNNKEL (reference sequence). The CDR3 region is CASSQDGVGTPLHF. For the CDR3, the DNA is TGTGCCAGCAGCCAAGATGGAGTCGGAACCCCCCTCCACTTT.

The chain couples TRBV11-2 to TRBJ1-4, with D uncertain. V lost 2 bases and J lost 12, with 13 bases in between. Germline V lookup: CDR1 SGHAT, CDR2 FQNNGV. This CDR3 has 13 residues. The CDR3 is CASSLTRDGELFF. CDR3 nucleotides: TGTGCCAGCAGCTTAACACGGGATGGAGAACTGTTTTTT. Together with reference TRBV11-2 and TRBJ1-4, the CDR3 gives the full variable domain: EAGVAQSPRYKIIEKRQSVAFWCNPISGHATLYWYQQILGQGPKLLIQFQNNGVVDDSQLPKDRFSAERLKGVDSTLKIQPAKLEDSAVYLCASSLTRDGELFFGSGTQLSVL.

This clone occurred once. This chain connects TRBV3-1 (or the pseudogene TRBV3-2) to TRBJ2-3; D not resolved. Trimming stripped 0 bases from V and 5 bases from J, with 6 bases between. The CDR3 consists of 13 residues. CDR1 LGHDT and CDR2 YNNKEL come from the germline V gene (reference sequence). DNA of the CDR3: TGTGCCAGCAGCCAAGATCTCGTAGATACGCAGTATTTT. The encoded protein is CASSQDLVDTQYF.

This clone turned up a few times. The CDR3 coding sequence is TGTGCCAGCAGCCCGACCGGGACACGGCCAAATGAGCAGTTCTTC. Its protein product is CASSPTGTRPNEQFF. This chain joins TRBV7-7 and TRBJ2-1; D might be TRBD1 (6 bases). The germline CDR1 and CDR2 sequences are SSHAT and FNYEAQ (reference sequence). The V and J ends lost 5 bases and 7 bases respectively, with 18 bases between them. The CDR3 spans 15 residues.

The chain employs TRBV6-5 and TRBJ1-2; a possible D gene is TRBD1 (5 bases). V lost 7 bases, J lost 6 bases, and 15 bases lay in between. Looked up from germline, CDR1 is MNHEY and CDR2 is SVGAGI. The CDR3 extends over 13 amino acids. The CDR3 loop reads CASTTRVADGYTF. Here the CDR3 DNA reads TGTGCCAGCACCACCAGGGTAGCCGATGGCTACACCTTC.

V is TRBV11-2 and J is TRBJ1-5; no reliable D call. The V and J ends lost 5 bases and 0 bases respectively, with 11 bases between them. The CDR3 covers 15 residues. Germline CDR1 reads SGHAT; CDR2 reads FQNNGV. CDR3 in DNA: TGTGCCAGCAGCCCCTTGGGCAGTAGCAATCAGCCCCAGCATTTT. This codes for CASSPLGSSNQPQHF.

This clone was seen just once. The junction differs from germline at one of its ends, possibly a read error. In nucleotides, the CDR3 is TGTGCCAGCAGCCGGACAGGGGGTACCGACCTGGCTGGGACCAACGTCCTGACTTTC. Amino acid sequence: CASSRTGGTDLAGTNVLTF. The chain joins TRBV6-2 or TRBV6-3 to TRBJ2-6; the match to TRBD1 covers 10 bases. Germline CDR1 MNHEY, CDR2 SVGEGT. There are 19 residues in the CDR3.